The TCR beta chain described here comes from a study of OX40 agonist ivuxolimab in advanced cancers. Turning to the study itself: Head and neck, renal cell, melanoma or hepatocellular carcinoma were the cancers that dose-escalation patients had.

Method: immunoSEQ multiplex PCR; TCRdb's copy keeps in-frame clones and lacks some. Of approximately 50,000 clones listed, roughly 84% are singletons. CDR3 size: 12 residues. V was pared by 5 bases and J by 5 bases, with 10 bases between. The germline V gene has CDR1 SQVTM and CDR2 ANQGSEA. The gene calls are TRBV29-1 and TRBJ1-5, with D hard to call. The clonotype originates from an adult with an advanced solid tumor such as melanoma, head and neck, liver or kidney cancer. Here the sequenced sample was CD4+ or CD8+ T cells sorted from blood, taken in a trial of the OX40 agonist ivuxolimab. CDR3: CSVTEGDQPQHF. In DNA, the CDR3 is TGCAGCGTTACCGAGGGAGATCAGCCCCAGCATTTT. Filled out from reference TRBV29-1 and TRBJ1-5, the complete variable domain reads SAVISQKPSRDICQRGTSLTIQCQVDSQVTMMFWYRQQPGQSLTLIATANQGSEATYESGFVIDKFPISRPNLTFSTLTVSNMSPEDSSIYLCSVTEGDQPQHFGDGTRLSIL.